One sample yielded the 31 T cell receptor beta chains listed below, sequenced in a study of cytomegalovirus exposure and HLA in healthy donors. The PCR employed 60 Vbeta primers together with 13 Jbeta primers. Libraries were prepared by immunoSEQ multiplex PCR; TCRdb keeps only in-frame clonotypes and omits some of them. The top ten clones hold around 3.5% of a sample with over 70,000 clones, 77% of them seen once. The sequenced sample was PBMCs. These receptors all come from a man aged 30 to 39 in good health and CMV-seronegative.

The chain uses TRBV5-1 and TRBJ1-2; maybe TRBD1 (5 bases). CDR1 SGHRS and CDR2 YFSETQ come from the germline V gene. The CDR3 contains 13 residues. Trimming cost V 4 bases and J 5 bases, with 12 bases left between them. In DNA, the CDR3 is TGCGCCAGCAGCACTCAGGGATCGTATGGCTACACCTTC. Its translation is CASSTQGSYGYTF.

The chain is built from TRBV7-8 and TRBJ2-7, with 9 bases fitting TRBD1. The CDR3 has 14 amino acids. V trimming: 5 bases; J trimming: 6 bases; junction bases outside the gene matches: 8. Germline V lookup: CDR1 SGHVS, CDR2 FQNEAQ. The CDR3 sequence is CASSPGTGSGEQYF. The CDR3 bases are TGTGCCAGCAGCCCTGGGACAGGGTCTGGCGAGCAGTACTTC.

CDR3 loop: CASFFKQKAAYEQYF. The CDR3 DNA reads TGCGCCAGTTTTTTCAAGCAGAAGGCGGCATACGAGCAGTACTTC. The V gene is TRBV5-1, the J gene TRBJ2-7; D is undetermined. The CDR3 spans 15 residues. Deletions cut 8 bases from V and 4 bases from J, with 22 bases between. Germline CDR1 reads SGHRS; CDR2 reads YFSETQ.

The chain has TRBV6-1 and TRBJ1-4, with D unclear. Germline CDR1 MNHNS, CDR2 SASEGT. The ends were cut back, 5 bases at V and 7 bases at J, with 11 bases in the middle. The CDR3 spans 13 residues. The CDR3 reads CASSRRGSEKLFF. The CDR3 DNA reads TGTGCCAGCAGTAGACGGGGTAGTGAAAAACTGTTTTTT.

This clone was seen just once. The rearrangement links TRBV4-1 to TRBJ1-2; D not resolved. Germline V CDR1 and CDR2: MGHRA, YSYEKL. This CDR3 has 14 residues. V gave up 0 bases and J gave up 8 bases, with 13 bases separating them. Here the CDR3 reads CASSQELQREGYTF. In nucleotides, the CDR3 is TGCGCCAGCAGCCAAGAGTTGCAACGGGAAGGCTACACCTTC.

The chain links TRBV5-8 to TRBJ2-3, with D maybe TRBD2 (6 bases). V was clipped by 4 bases and J by 12 bases, with 12 bases between them. Germline CDR1 is SGHTS and CDR2 is YDEGEE. This CDR3 comprises 11 residues. This chain's CDR3 is CASSRRDRQYF. For the CDR3, the DNA is TGTGCCAGCAGCCGGCGGGACCGCCAGTATTTT.

The CDR3 sequence is CASSPVQGPQETQYF. The CDR3 DNA follows: TGTGCCAGCAGCCCCGTCCAGGGGCCCCAAGAGACCCAGTACTTC. The chain joins TRBV7-2 to TRBJ2-5; maybe TRBD1 (6 bases). Trimming left V 5 bases short and J 1 base short, with 14 bases between. Germline CDR1 reads SGHTA; CDR2 reads FQGNSA. This CDR3 has 15 residues.

The chain joins TRBV6-6 to TRBJ2-7, with D possibly being TRBD2 (5 bases). The CDR3 length is 15 residues. Germline CDR1 MNHNY, CDR2 SVGAGI (reference sequence). V lost 0 bases and J 3 bases, leaving 12 bases between the germline ends. CDR3 region: CASSYSNSRDYEQYF. The CDR3 DNA sequence: TGTGCCAGCAGTTACTCGAACAGCCGGGACTACGAGCAGTACTTC.

This clone was found a few times. The chain carries TRBV7-2 and TRBJ2-3, with 9 positions matching TRBD2. CDR1 and CDR2 from the germline V gene are SGHTA and FQGNSA. This CDR3 comprises 17 residues. V dropped 4 bases and J dropped 2; count of bases not matched to a gene: 10. The CDR3 nucleotides read TGTGCCAGCAGCTCTAGAAACGAGCGGGGGGTCACAGATACGCAGTATTTT. Amino acids: CASSSRNERGVTDTQYF.

The chain recombines TRBV5-4 with TRBJ1-1, with D perhaps TRBD1 (5 bases). Trimming left V 0 bases short and J 5 bases short, with 11 bases between. The CDR3 loop spans 14 amino acids. Germline CDR1 reads SGHNT; CDR2 reads YYREEE (reference sequence). The CDR3 DNA reads as TGTGCCAGCAGCTTGGCCTGGGGGGAGACTGAAGCTTTCTTT. Protein sequence: CASSLAWGETEAFF.

This chain uses TRBV7-6 with TRBJ2-7, with a possible D match to TRBD1 (5 bases). The CDR3 contains 14 residues. Looked up from germline, CDR1 is SGHVS and CDR2 is FNYEAQ. V was pared by 2 bases and J by 6 bases, with 14 bases between. The CDR3 region is CASSLWQGDGEQYF. CDR3 DNA: TGTGCCAGCAGCTTATGGCAGGGCGACGGCGAGCAGTACTTC.

In its sample, this clone was seen a few times. The chain's CDR3 is CASSYGLAEETQYF. The CDR3 coding sequence is TGTGCCAGCAGCTACGGACTAGCGGAAGAGACCCAGTACTTC. This chain joins TRBV5-6 and TRBJ2-5; 10 nucleotides agree with TRBD2. This CDR3 region has 14 residues. The germline gives CDR1 SGHDT, CDR2 YYEEEE. Losses at the gene ends were 3 bases for V and 3 bases for J; bases not matched to a gene: 2.

In its sample, this clone was seen once. In DNA, the CDR3 is TGTGCCAGCTCACCAAGAGGACAGGGGTACACCGGGGAGCTGTTTTTT. Its translation is CASSPRGQGYTGELFF. The chain couples TRBV18 to TRBJ2-2, with 9 bases that match TRBD1. The germline gives CDR1 KGHSH, CDR2 LQKENI. J gave up 3 bases and V 2 bases, and 4 bases lay outside the gene matches. CDR3 length: 16 amino acids.

In its sample, this clone is medium-sized. V is TRBV6-6 and J is TRBJ1-4, with 7 bases that match TRBD1. After removal of 4 bases from V and 5 bases from J, the junction contained 10 bases not matched to a gene. This CDR3 comprises 16 residues. Germline values: CDR1 MNHNY, CDR2 SVGAGI (reference sequence). The CDR3 loop is CASSSSRQGVNEKLFF. The DNA of the CDR3 is TGTGCCAGCAGTTCTAGCCGACAGGGTGTAAATGAAAAACTGTTTTTT.

V usage is TRBV4-2 and J usage is TRBJ1-2; D possibly corresponds to TRBD1 (5 bases). V was shortened by 0 bases and J by 8 bases, with 7 bases between the two germline ends. The CDR3 totals 12 residues. Germline values: CDR1 LGHNA, CDR2 YNFKEQ. The CDR3 loop reads CASSQDGGGYTF. CDR3 coding DNA: TGTGCCAGCAGCCAAGATGGGGGGGGCTACACCTTC.

The rearrangement joins TRBV15 to TRBJ2-5, with 14 bases lining up with TRBD2. The CDR3 covers 15 residues. The V gene end was trimmed by 5 bases and the J gene end by 5 bases; junction bases not matched to a gene: 4. From germline, CDR1 is LNHNV and CDR2 YYDKDF (reference sequence). The CDR3 here is CATSPGTSGSETQYF. For the CDR3, the DNA is TGTGCCACCAGCCCCGGGACTAGCGGGAGCGAGACCCAGTACTTC.

A few counts support this clone. The chain has TRBV6-5 and TRBJ2-1; D not resolved. Per germline, CDR1 MNHEY and CDR2 SVGAGI. There are 15 residues in the CDR3. Between the trimmed V and J ends, which lost 3 bases and 8 bases, there was a span of 17 bases. CDR3 amino acids: CASSYSLWSMDEQFF. CDR3 nucleotide sequence: TGTGCCAGCAGTTATTCACTTTGGAGTATGGATGAGCAGTTCTTC.

The chain recombines TRBV10-3 with TRBJ1-2; TRBD1 might be the D (5 bases). Trimming pared 4 bases from V and 1 base from J, leaving 7 bases between. This CDR3 is 13 amino acids long. Germline values: CDR1 ENHRY, CDR2 SYGVKD. CDR3 loop: CAISVDNNYGYTF. CDR3 nucleotides: TGTGCCATCAGTGTGGACAATAACTATGGCTACACCTTC.

The chain recombines TRBV18 with TRBJ1-6, with D possibly being TRBD1 (5 bases). Germline lookup yields CDR1 KGHSH and CDR2 LQKENI. Trimming took 2 bases from V and 4 from J, leaving 9 bases between them. The CDR3 length is 15 residues. The CDR3, as DNA: TGTGCCAGCTCACCAAGGGGCGGTTATAATTCACCCCTCCACTTT. Translating it yields CASSPRGGYNSPLHF.

The chain employs TRBV6-6 and TRBJ1-1; unclear D gene. The CDR3 length is 14 residues. CDR1 and CDR2 from the germline V gene are MNHNY and SVGAGI (reference sequence). Trimming took off 8 bases at V and 2 bases at J, with 15 bases between the two ends. CDR3 protein: CASSHPDSNTEAFF. CDR3 sequence (DNA): TGTGCCAGCTCTCACCCAGACTCAAACACTGAAGCTTTCTTT.

This chain links TRBV25-1 with TRBJ1-1; D may be TRBD1 (5 bases). The CDR3 totals 16 residues. With 3 bases removed from V and 5 bases from J, the gap between germline ends came to 19 bases. Germline CDR1 is MGHDK and CDR2 is SYGVNS. The CDR3 DNA follows: TGTGCCAGCAGTGATGAGGGGCGTGGGGGGAATACTGAAGCTTTCTTT. Its translation is CASSDEGRGGNTEAFF.

V usage is TRBV10-3 and J usage is TRBJ1-1, with D perhaps TRBD1 (5 bases). The CDR3 runs 14 residues. V was pared by 4 bases and J by 1 base, with 10 bases between. Germline V lookup: CDR1 ENHRY, CDR2 SYGVKD. The CDR3 bases are TGTGCCATCAGTGCTGACAGACCGAACACTGAAGCTTTCTTT. It specifies CAISADRPNTEAFF.

This chain uses TRBV7-2 with TRBJ2-7; 7 positions agree with TRBD1. With V trimmed by 5 bases and J by 1 base, 5 bases remained unmatched. The CDR3 contains 14 residues. The germline V gene encodes CDR1 SGHTA and CDR2 FQGNSA. CDR3 residues: CASSNPGGSYEQYF. CDR3 sequence (DNA): TGTGCCAGCAGCAACCCAGGGGGTTCCTACGAGCAGTACTTC.

The chain links TRBV11-3 to TRBJ2-2, with D maybe TRBD2 (6 bases). With 2 bases removed from V and 2 bases from J, the gap between germline ends came to 12 bases. CDR1 is SGHNT and CDR2 is YENEEA in the germline V gene. The CDR3 has 16 amino acids. CDR3 in amino acids: CASSLRGGGNTGELFF. CDR3 nucleotide sequence: TGTGCCAGCAGCTTACGGGGAGGTGGCAACACCGGGGAGCTGTTTTTT.

This clone was detected only a few times. The rearrangement joins TRBV28 to TRBJ2-2; D is perhaps TRBD1 (5 bases). The germline V gene encodes CDR1 MDHEN and CDR2 SYDVKM. Trimming pared 5 bases from V and 5 bases from J, leaving 18 bases between. The CDR3 spans 16 residues. The CDR3 nucleotides read TGTGCCAGCAGTCGCAAGGCCAGGGTTTTTACCGGGGAGCTGTTTTTT. Protein sequence: CASSRKARVFTGELFF.

This sequence joins TRBV9 and TRBJ2-5; 8 bases are shared with TRBD2. CDR1 and CDR2 from the germline V gene are SGDLS and YYNGEE. V shed 0 bases, J shed 1 base, and the junction held 11 bases outside the gene matches. CDR3 length equals 18 residues. CDR3 in amino acids: CASSVGFLGGGPQETQYF. In DNA form, the CDR3 reads TGTGCCAGCAGCGTAGGGTTCTTGGGCGGGGGGCCCCAAGAGACCCAGTACTTC.

The chain links TRBV5-1 to TRBJ2-1; possible D gene TRBD2, 5 bases. This CDR3 region has 15 residues. V was shortened by 5 bases and J by 5 bases, with 17 bases between the two germline ends. CDR1 and CDR2 from the germline V gene are SGHRS and YFSETQ. The CDR3 region has the DNA TGCGCCAGCAGATCTCTCGGGATCGGAGACAATGAGCAGTTCTTC. It codes for CASRSLGIGDNEQFF.

The chain is built from TRBV27 and TRBJ2-3; D is unclear. From germline, CDR1 is MNHEY and CDR2 SMNVEV (reference sequence). The CDR3 consists of 13 residues. Trimming shortened V by 5 bases and J by 2 bases, and 8 bases separated the two germline ends. The CDR3: CASSTPLTDTQYF. DNA for the CDR3: TGTGCCAGCAGTACCCCACTCACAGATACGCAGTATTTT.

V and J are TRBV5-1 and TRBJ2-1, with TRBD2 matching over 11 bases. The germline V gene has CDR1 SGHRS and CDR2 YFSETQ. The CDR3 spans 15 residues. J was trimmed by 8 bases and V by 5 bases; bases with no gene match: 9. The CDR3 nucleotides read TGCGCCAGCAGACCCGGCCTAGCGGGAGGATATGAGCAGTTCTTC. Translating gives CASRPGLAGGYEQFF.

The V call is TRBV10-3, the J call TRBJ2-5, with 12 positions matching TRBD2. The germline V gene has CDR1 ENHRY and CDR2 SYGVKD. The CDR3 sequence is 17 residues long. V shed 5 bases, J shed 3 bases, and the junction held 10 bases outside the gene matches. The CDR3 region has the DNA TGTGCCATCAGTCTCTCTGGTCCTAGCGGGGGGGAAGAGACCCAGTACTTC. Translation: CAISLSGPSGGEETQYF.

This rearrangement joins TRBV9 to TRBJ1-4; possibly TRBD1 for D (5 bases). CDR3 length: 15 residues. Germline CDR1 SGDLS, CDR2 YYNGEE. V shed 4 bases and J shed 4 bases, with 14 bases lying between them. The CDR3 is CASSMGGIDNEKLFF. The CDR3 DNA sequence: TGTGCCAGCAGCATGGGGGGGATAGATAATGAAAAACTGTTTTTT. The complete variable domain, with remaining parts taken from reference TRBV9 and TRBJ1-4, reads DSGVTQTPKHLITATGQRVTLRCSPRSGDLSVYWYQQSLDQGLQFLIQYYNGEERAKGNILERFSAQQFPDLHSELNLSSLELGDSALYFCASSMGGIDNEKLFFGSGTQLSVL.